The entry below gives a single T cell receptor (beta chain) sequence along with its context. Its antigen is not known. This entry belongs to a study of T and B cells in COVID-19 patients. Background on the study: The recovered cohort's median age was 34 years, versus 65 to 80 years in active infection. Critical illness requiring mechanical ventilation or extracorporeal membrane oxygenation affected three fifths of the roughly 20 active-infection patients. General observations from the study: CD4+, regulatory T cell, CD8+ and sorted SARS-CoV-2-responsive or tetramer+ T cells were not yet sequenced. Patients with COVID-19 reportedly showed strongly skewed T cell receptor beta variable and joining gene usage.

From blood, roughly 240-550 ng of genomic DNA served as TRB template. TRB rearrangements were amplified by multiplex PCR with BIOMED2 TRB-A/B primers. A single record per CDR3 protein comes from TCRdb applying MiXCR to the multiplex PCR reads. The table lists around 25,000 distinct CDR3 sequences, about 33% of them singletons. The TCR was taken from a human donor who had recovered from COVID-19. Specimen: blood.

The CDR3 sequence: CASSLREAMNTEAFF. CDR3 DNA: TGTGCCAGCAGTTTACGGGAAGCCATGAACACTGAAGCTTTCTTT. V and J are TRBV27 and TRBJ1-1, with D unclear. The germline gives CDR1 MNHEY, CDR2 SMNVEV (reference sequence). Trimming removed 2 bases from V and 0 bases from J, with 10 bases in between. There are 15 residues in the CDR3.